This TCR beta chain was recorded in a study of shared clonotypes between healthy human individuals. The study's findings and limits: Larger richness was generally estimated for naive than memory subsets.

TCRdb's table, derived via immunoSEQ multiplex PCR, lists solely in-frame clones and lacks some. The data contain 2 million to 3 million clones, approximately 93% of them seen just once; the ten biggest clones take up about 0.39%. V lost 6 bases and J lost 9; bases outside the gene matches: 8. In germline, CDR1 is MNHEY, CDR2 SMNVEV (reference sequence). The CDR3 runs 15 residues. Turning to this clone: Its antigen is unknown.

The rearrangement links TRBV27 to TRBJ2-2, with 12 bases aligning to TRBD2. The source of this sequence is a man younger than 30 in good health. Some clones in this sample may be carry-over from other donors' samples. The sequenced sample was naive CD4+ T cells from PBMCs. The subset was: CD45RA+ positively selected. In DNA form, the CDR3 reads TGTGCCAGCAGCCGACTAGCGGGAGAATCCAGGGAGCTGTTTTTT. It codes for CASSRLAGESRELFF.